Presented here are 4 T cell receptor beta chains from one specimen sequenced in a study of neoadjuvant anti-PD-1 for oral cavity cancer (dated by TCRdb to the early 2020s). Library prep was done by the immunoSEQ multiplex PCR assay. The immuneACCESS repertoire file appears here via TCRdb, limited to in-frame rearrangements. These files lack a portion of the clones; in checked studies, under half of the deficit traces to unresolved V genes, and the cause of the others is not known. This sample is represented by about 68,000 clones; around 84% of them were singletons. Together, the top ten hold approximately 3.6% of the sample. In light of the paper, this sample's time point label describes: after neoadjuvant nivolumab, at surgical resection. The sequencing here drew on PBMCs, taken after nivolumab (anti-PD-1) treatment. The receptors originated from a person aged 35-79 years with oral cavity squamous cell carcinoma.

The CDR3 spells CSASIDPGYTF. The CDR3, as DNA: TGCAGTGCTAGTATAGACCCCGGCTACACCTTC. The chain recombines TRBV20-1 with TRBJ1-2; D not resolved. Germline CDR1 and CDR2: DFQATT and SNEGSKA (reference sequence). The CDR3 spans 11 residues. Deletions cut 3 bases from V and 8 bases from J, with 10 bases between.

This clone was counted only a few times. V gene TRBV12-5 combines with J gene TRBJ2-1; no clear D. Trimming left V 2 bases short and J 0 bases short, with 11 bases between. Germline V lookup: CDR1 LGHNT, CDR2 FRNRAP. This CDR3 is built from 16 residues. The CDR3 here is CASGLPRIRSYNEQFF. Written as DNA, the CDR3 is TGTGCTAGTGGTTTGCCCCGGATCCGCTCCTACAATGAGCAGTTCTTC.

This clone was counted a single time. This chain uses TRBV10-3 with TRBJ2-7, with 8 bases fitting TRBD1. The CDR3 runs to 13 residues. The V gene's germline CDR1 is ENHRY and CDR2 SYGVKD. Trimming took 10 bases from V and 7 from J; bases not matched to a gene: 12. The CDR3 loop is CATEYGQGEEQYF. The CDR3 bases are TGTGCCACCGAATACGGACAGGGAGAGGAGCAGTACTTC.

The chain joins TRBV11-2 to TRBJ1-1; D gene uncertain. CDR1 and CDR2 from the germline V gene are SGHAT and FQNNGV. V shed 6 bases and J shed 1 base, with 9 bases lying between them. The CDR3 contains 13 residues. The CDR3 reads CASSFGENTEAFF. The DNA for the CDR3 is TGTGCCAGCAGTTTCGGGGAGAACACTGAAGCTTTCTTT.